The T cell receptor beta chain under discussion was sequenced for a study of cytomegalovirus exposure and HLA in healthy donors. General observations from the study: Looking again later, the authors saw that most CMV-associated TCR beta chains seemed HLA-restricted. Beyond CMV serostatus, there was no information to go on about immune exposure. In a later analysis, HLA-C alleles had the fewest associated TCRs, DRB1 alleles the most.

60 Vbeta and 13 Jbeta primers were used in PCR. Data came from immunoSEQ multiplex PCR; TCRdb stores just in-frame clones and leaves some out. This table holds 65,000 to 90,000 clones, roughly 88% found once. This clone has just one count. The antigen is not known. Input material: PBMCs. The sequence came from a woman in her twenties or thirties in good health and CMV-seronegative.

In DNA, the CDR3 is TGTGCCAGCAGCGTAGGGGGCGGGAGTTCTGGTGAGCAGTTCTTC. Translating gives CASSVGGGSSGEQFF. The chain has TRBV9 and TRBJ2-1, with TRBD2 identical over 7 bases. V gave up 0 bases and J gave up 9 bases; unmatched junction bases: 9. Germline lookup yields CDR1 SGDLS and CDR2 YYNGEE. This CDR3 contains 15 residues.